This T cell receptor beta chain was recovered during a study of cytomegalovirus exposure and HLA in healthy donors. Study-level results: Later on, a genetic analysis was performed. It linked a missense variant in DCLRE1C with V- and J-gene trimming of TCR beta. It was shown in a later analysis that HLA-associated TCR beta chains were more clonally expanded than other, equally common chains.

On this clone: Its cognate antigen is unknown.

Use of 60 Vbeta and 13 Jbeta primers characterized the PCR. Data came from immunoSEQ multiplex PCR; TCRdb stores just in-frame clones and leaves some out. The sample records 95,000 to 100,000 clones, 65% to 80% being singletons. The ends lost 8 bases at V and 5 bases at J; junction bases unmatched: 7. Germline V gives CDR1 MGHRA, CDR2 YSYEKL. The CDR3 contains 16 residues. The sequence came from a man in his fifties or sixties in good health and CMV-seronegative. V usage is TRBV4-1 and J usage is TRBJ2-3; 16 nucleotides align to TRBD2. The sample was PBMCs. The DNA for the CDR3 is TGCGCCAGCGGCGGGACTAGCGGGGGGGCAGGAGATACGCAGTATTTT. Translating it yields CASGGTSGGAGDTQYF.